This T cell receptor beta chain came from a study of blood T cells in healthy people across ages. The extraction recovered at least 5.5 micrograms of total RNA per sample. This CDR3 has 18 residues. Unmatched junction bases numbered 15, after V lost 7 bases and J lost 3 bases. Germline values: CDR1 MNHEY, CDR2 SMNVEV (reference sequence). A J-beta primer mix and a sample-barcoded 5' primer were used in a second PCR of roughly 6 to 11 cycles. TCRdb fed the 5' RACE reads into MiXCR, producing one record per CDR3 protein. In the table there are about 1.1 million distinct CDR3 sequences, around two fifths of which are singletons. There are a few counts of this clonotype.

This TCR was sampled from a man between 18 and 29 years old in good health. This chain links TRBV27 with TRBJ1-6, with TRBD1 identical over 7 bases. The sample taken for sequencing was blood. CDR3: CASTSTGTLGFYNSPLHF. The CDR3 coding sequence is TGTGCCAGCACCTCGACAGGGACTTTAGGATTCTATAATTCACCCCTCCACTTT.